This T cell receptor beta chain comes out of a study of blood T cell repertoires in COVID-19 (TCRdb year 2020). Background for the entire study: The collaborator samples originated in the United States, Italy and Spain and spanned the acute and convalescent phases of COVID-19. The prospective study material was composed of cDNA or gDNA derived from T cells, B-cell-depleted T cells, or PBMCs. The dataset comprised deeply sampled blood TCRbeta repertoires from subjects exposed to, actively infected with, or recovered from COVID-19. The repertoires were made available in a free public database intended to serve as a resource for research on the immune response to SARS-CoV-2. Samples came from the ongoing ImmuneRACE study (first 160 participants) plus 1,254 subjects from 6 global collaborators. The sample metadata nearly always contained a de-identified subject ID, COVID-19 status, age in years and sex. HLA class I and class II types, where available, came from metadata supplied by the sample provider rather than from assay-based typing. Overall study outcomes, separate from this receptor: The quantity of clinical and demographic metadata differed by source and by participant and was supplied without curation.

Enrolling through a virtual design, the prospective study's participants ranged in age from roughly 18 to 95 years and lived across approximately 25 United States geographic areas. In the prospective study, cohorts were assigned on the basis of participant-reported clinical history obtained from a screening survey and a study questionnaire. ImmuneRACE Cohort 3 recovered participants were defined by two consecutive negative NP/OP PCR tests, healthcare professional clearance, or symptom resolution. In the prospective study, whole blood, serum and a nasopharyngeal or oropharyngeal swab were collected from each participant by mobile phlebotomists. Participants in the prospective study had the option to provide additional blood draws and questionnaires over a 2-month period. Prospective study blood samples were shipped either frozen or at room temperature before DNA extraction. The immunoSEQ Assay, a bias-controlled multiplex PCR, was used to amplify TCRbeta CDR3 regions from genomic DNA. In the authors' own workflow: The number of nucleated cells in each sample was estimated from the amplification of reference gene primers within the assay. To quantify the absolute abundance of each unique TCRbeta CDR3 rearrangement, sequence reads were collapsed and filtered. Productive Simpson clonality was computed per sample as the square root of Simpson's diversity index over productive rearrangements. Sourced from immuneACCESS, this table was stored by TCRdb with only in-frame sequences that have V and J called. A share of the clones is absent; for the studies checked, an unresolved V gene accounts for under half, and the remainder has no known explanation. The V and J calls and clone size were taken over from that table, and D and trimming were inferred from the DNA. This sample holds fewer than 200,000 clones; approximately 82% were observed only once. The ten most abundant clones make up under 4.5% of the sample.

Details on this clone: Its antigen is unknown. Base qualities are not recorded, but no much larger clone differs from it by a single base.

CDR3 length: 16 amino acids, cysteine to phenylalanine. The sequence is cut down to CDR3 DNA, 48 bases in frame from base 1. The germline V gene supplies CDR1 MGHRA and CDR2 YSYEKL. Here V drops 3 bases and J drops 7 bases, and the junction holds 11 bases not matched to any gene. The TCR originated in a woman between 50 and 59 years old who had recovered from COVID-19. The chain joins TRBV4-1 to TRBJ1-5; 8 nucleotides in the junction match TRBD1. Sequencing used PBMCs or T cells enriched from blood (not recorded which). The sequenced DNA: TGCGCCAGCAGCCACCCGGGACAGGCATTCAGCCAGCCCCAGCATTTT. Protein translation: CASSHPGQAFSQPQHF.